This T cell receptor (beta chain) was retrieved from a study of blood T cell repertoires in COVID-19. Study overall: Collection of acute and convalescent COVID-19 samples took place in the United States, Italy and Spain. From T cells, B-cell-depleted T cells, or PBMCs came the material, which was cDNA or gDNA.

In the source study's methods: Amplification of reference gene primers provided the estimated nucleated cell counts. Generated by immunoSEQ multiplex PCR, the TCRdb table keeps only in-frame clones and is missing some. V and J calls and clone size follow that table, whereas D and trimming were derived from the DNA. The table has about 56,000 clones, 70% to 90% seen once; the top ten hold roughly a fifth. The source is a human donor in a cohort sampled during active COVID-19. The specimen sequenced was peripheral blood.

The CDR3 region is CASKQGASYGYTF. CDR3 nucleotide sequence: TGTGCCAGCAAGCAGGGGGCGAGCTATGGCTACACCTTC. The chain carries TRBV6-5 and TRBJ1-2; TRBD1 aligns across 8 bases. Germline V gene lookup returns CDR1 MNHEY and CDR2 SVGAGI. CDR3 length: 13 residues. V shed 7 bases, J shed 4 bases, and the junction held 5 bases outside the gene matches.